The 11 T cell receptor beta chains below come from one sample, sequenced in a study of Graves' ophthalmopathy and Graves' hyperthyroidism. The TCR beta CDR3 regions underwent amplification from RNA transcripts. The authors performed first-round RT-PCR with HTBI primers and then a second-round multiplex PCR. TCRdb re-called the multiplex PCR reads through MiXCR, storing one row per CDR3 protein. The sample comprises 300,000 to 400,000 distinct CDR3 sequences, around a sixth of which are singletons, and approximately 13% rests with the top ten. The sample taken for sequencing was peripheral blood. The origin of the receptors is an adult man with Graves' ophthalmopathy.

This chain uses TRBV6-1 with TRBJ1-5; no firm D call. The length of the CDR3 is 12 residues. Germline CDR1 reads MNHNS; CDR2 reads SASEGT. The V gene lost 4 bases and the J gene lost 11 bases, with 12 bases spanning the gap. This CDR3 reads CASSAWVGSQHF. Written as DNA, the CDR3 is TGTGCCAGCAGTGCATGGGTAGGATCCCAGCATTTT.

This clonotype was counted many times. The chain uses TRBV27 and TRBJ2-2; tentatively, D is TRBD1 or TRBD2 (5 bases each). The ends were cut back, 5 bases at V and 2 bases at J, with 12 bases in the middle. CDR3 length: 15 residues. Germline CDR1 MNHEY, CDR2 SMNVEV (reference sequence). CDR3 DNA sequence: TGTGCCAGCAGTAAGGGACCCTATAACACCGGGGAGCTGTTTTTT. This translates into CASSKGPYNTGELFF.

This clonotype appeared many times. The chain uses TRBV9 and TRBJ2-7; D is possibly TRBD1 (6 bases). Germline loops: CDR1 SGDLS, CDR2 YYNGEE. V was clipped by 0 bases and J by 2 bases, with 12 bases between them. The CDR3 runs to 15 residues. DNA of the CDR3: TGTGCCAGCAGCGTAGAGGGGACACCAGCCTACGAGCAGTACTTC. The encoded protein is CASSVEGTPAYEQYF.

This clonotype was counted ten times or more. The V gene is TRBV6-5, the J gene TRBJ1-5; 10 bases agree with TRBD1. The germline gives CDR1 MNHEY, CDR2 SVGAGI. The CDR3 loop spans 15 amino acids. Unmatched junction bases numbered 8, after V lost 6 bases and J lost 6 bases. Written as DNA, the CDR3 is TGTGCCAGCAGGGCGGGGGGGACAGGGGTTCAGCCCCAGCATTTT. Translating gives CASRAGGTGVQPQHF.

In its sample, this clonotype was seen many times. The chain is built from TRBV20-1 and TRBJ1-1, with D hard to call. This CDR3 comprises 13 residues. The germline V gene has CDR1 DFQATT and CDR2 SNEGSKA (reference sequence). V was cut by 6 bases and J by 8 bases, with 19 bases left in between. CDR3 sequence (DNA): TGCAGTGCCACCCCGGCCCGGGTAGAAGAAGCTTTCTTT. Its translation is CSATPARVEEAFF.

This clonotype was found many times. The J gene is TRBJ2-5, the V gene TRBV5-1; 10 bases align to TRBD2. J lost 5 bases, V lost 0 bases, and 7 bases had no gene match. This CDR3 has 16 residues. Germline V gene lookup returns CDR1 SGHRS and CDR2 YFSETQ. The CDR3 region has the DNA TGCGCCAGCAGCTTGGCTCCAGCGGGGGGGCTGGAGACCCAGTACTTC. Protein: CASSLAPAGGLETQYF.

This clonotype has just a few counts. The genes are TRBV2 and TRBJ2-7; perhaps TRBD2 as D (7 bases). V lost 1 base and J 4 bases, leaving 11 bases between the germline ends. Germline CDR1 is SNHLY and CDR2 is FYNNEI. The CDR3 runs 14 residues. CDR3 protein: CASSEGEGVYEQYF. In DNA form, the CDR3 reads TGTGCCAGCAGTGAAGGGGAGGGGGTGTACGAGCAGTACTTC. The complete variable domain, with remaining parts taken from reference TRBV2 and TRBJ2-7, reads EPEVTQTPSHQVTQMGQEVILRCVPISNHLYFYWYRQILGQKVEFLVSFYNNEISEKSEIFDDQFSVERPDGSNFTLKIRSTKLEDSAMYFCASSEGEGVYEQYFGPGTRLTVT.

The sample holds many counts of this clonotype. V is TRBV11-2 and J is TRBJ1-1; D is possibly TRBD1 (6 bases). CDR3 length: 14 amino acids. Germline values: CDR1 SGHAT, CDR2 FQNNGV. V lost 5 bases and J 5 bases, leaving 15 bases between the germline ends. In DNA form, the CDR3 reads TGTGCCAGCAGCCTAGTAGGGGGTCCGACTGAAGCTTTCTTT. This codes for CASSLVGGPTEAFF.

This clonotype was detected many times. The chain links TRBV7-3 to TRBJ1-1; a weak D match, TRBD1 (6 bases). Germline-derived CDR1 and CDR2 are SGHTA and FQGTGA. The V end was cut by 5 bases, the J end by 4 bases, with 20 bases between. The length of the CDR3 is 16 residues. CDR3 loop: CASSQGEGGRGTEAFF. DNA of the CDR3: TGTGCCAGCAGCCAAGGGGAAGGGGGGCGCGGCACTGAAGCTTTCTTT.

In its sample, this clonotype was seen many times. The chain couples TRBV19 to TRBJ1-1; D not certain. The ends were cut back, 1 base at V and 1 base at J, with 10 bases in the middle. This CDR3 contains 15 residues. The germline CDR1 and CDR2 sequences are LNHDA and SQIVND (reference sequence). Written as DNA, the CDR3 is TGTGCCAGTAGTATAGGAAGGGCTGGGAACACTGAAGCTTTCTTT. This gives the protein CASSIGRAGNTEAFF.

This clonotype was detected ten times or more. The chain couples TRBV12-3 or TRBV12-4 to TRBJ2-5; tentatively, D is TRBD1 (7 bases). This CDR3 has 14 residues. With 6 bases removed from V and 4 bases from J, the gap between germline ends came to 15 bases. The CDR3 loop is CASSAHQGGETQYF. The DNA of the CDR3 is TGTGCCAGCAGCGCTCACCAGGGGGGAGAGACCCAGTACTTC.